This is a list of T cell receptor beta chains from one sample in a study of OX40 agonist ivuxolimab in advanced cancers. Libraries were prepared by immunoSEQ multiplex PCR; TCRdb keeps only in-frame clonotypes and omits some of them. The sample contains tens of thousands of clones, around 88% of which appear only once. Sample: CD4+ or CD8+ T cells sorted from blood, taken in a trial of the OX40 agonist ivuxolimab. Receptor source: an adult with an advanced solid tumor such as melanoma, head and neck, liver or kidney cancer. Both conserved end residues are part of each CDR3. The D gene is left open where the match is weak. Only some rows state a clone size, as once, few, many or a class for expanded clones.

V gene: TRBV5-1; J gene: TRBJ2-7; D gene: -; clone size: -; CDR3 DNA: TGCGCCAGCAGCTTGGAGGGGCTCAACAGGGTCGGCGAGCAGTACTTC; CDR3 protein: CASSLEGLNRVGEQYF
V gene: TRBV5-1; J gene: TRBJ2-6; D gene: -; clone size: -; CDR3 DNA: TGCGCCAGCAGCAAGGGGGAACGGCGGGCGAGCGGGGCCAACGTCCTGACTTTC; CDR3 protein: CASSKGERRASGANVLTF
V gene: TRBV28; J gene: TRBJ2-2; D gene: -; clone size: -; CDR3 DNA: TGTGCCAGCACCCCCCAGGGACGGGACGGGGAGCTGTTTTTT; CDR3 protein: CASTPQGRDGELFF
V gene: TRBV10-3; J gene: TRBJ1-2; D gene: -; clone size: -; CDR3 DNA: TGTGCCATCAGTGAGTCGTGGGGAAACGATGGCTACACCTTC; CDR3 protein: CAISESWGNDGYTF
V gene: TRBV5-1; J gene: TRBJ2-7; D gene: -; clone size: -; CDR3 DNA: TGCGCCAGCAGCGTATATCAGGGGAACGAGCAGTACTTC; CDR3 protein: CASSVYQGNEQYF
V gene: TRBV9; J gene: TRBJ2-4; D gene: -; clone size: -; CDR3 DNA: TGTGCCAGCAGCGCCCCGTGGTACTTC; CDR3 protein: CASSAPWYF
V gene: TRBV21-1; J gene: TRBJ2-7; D gene: -; clone size: -; CDR3 DNA: TGTGCCAGCAGCAAAGGGCCGGGACAGGGGACCTACGAGCAGTACTTC; CDR3 protein: CASSKGPGQGTYEQYF
V gene: TRBV5-4; J gene: TRBJ1-1; D gene: -; clone size: once; CDR3 DNA: TGTGCCAGCAGCTTTCAGGGATGGAACACTGAAGCTTTCTTT; CDR3 protein: CASSFQGWNTEAFF
V gene: TRBV6-4; J gene: TRBJ2-3; D gene: TRBD2; clone size: -; CDR3 DNA: TGTGCCAGCAGCCGGAGCCCCGGACTAGCGGGAGGGAGCACAGATACGCAGTATTTT; CDR3 protein: CASSRSPGLAGGSTDTQYF
V gene: TRBV2; J gene: TRBJ1-1; D gene: -; clone size: -; CDR3 DNA: TGTGCCAGCAGCTCCTTTTATGCGAACACTGAAGCTTTCTTT; CDR3 protein: CASSSFYANTEAFF
V gene: TRBV6-5; J gene: TRBJ2-3; D gene: -; clone size: -; CDR3 DNA: TGTGCCAGCAGTCCTGGGGTCTGGGGGGCAGATACGCAGTATTTT; CDR3 protein: CASSPGVWGADTQYF
V gene: TRBV7-9; J gene: TRBJ2-5; D gene: -; clone size: -; CDR3 DNA: TGTGCCAGCAGCCCTGGTAGGGCGGGATTGGAGACCCAGTACTTC; CDR3 protein: CASSPGRAGLETQYF
V gene: TRBV6-1; J gene: TRBJ1-4; D gene: -; clone size: few; CDR3 DNA: TGTGCCAGCAGCATCAGTCAGGGGGAAAAACTGTTTTTT; CDR3 protein: CASSISQGEKLFF
V gene: TRBV15; J gene: TRBJ2-2; D gene: -; clone size: -; CDR3 DNA: TGTGCCACCAGCAGAGATAGGGGGGCCGGGGAGCTGTTTTTT; CDR3 protein: CATSRDRGAGELFF
V gene: TRBV5-5; J gene: TRBJ2-2; D gene: -; clone size: -; CDR3 DNA: TGTGCCAGCAGCCTGGACAGCCTATCGAACACCGGGGAGCTGTTTTTT; CDR3 protein: CASSLDSLSNTGELFF
V gene: TRBV27; J gene: TRBJ1-5; D gene: -; clone size: -; CDR3 DNA: TGTGCCAGCAGTTCCGGACAGAACAATCAGCCCCAGCATTTT; CDR3 protein: CASSSGQNNQPQHF
V gene: TRBV15; J gene: TRBJ1-3; D gene: -; clone size: -; CDR3 DNA: TGTGCCACCAGCAGACACGCGGGTTCTGGAAACACCATATATTTT; CDR3 protein: CATSRHAGSGNTIYF
V gene: TRBV5-8; J gene: TRBJ1-2; D gene: TRBD1; clone size: -; CDR3 DNA: TGTGCCAGCTCGACCCCGGGACAGGGTGACTATGGCTACACCTTC; CDR3 protein: CASSTPGQGDYGYTF
V gene: TRBV2; J gene: TRBJ2-5; D gene: TRBD1; clone size: -; CDR3 DNA: TGTGCCAGCAGTGGAACAGGGGGGGAGACCCAGTACTTC; CDR3 protein: CASSGTGGETQYF
V gene: TRBV19; J gene: TRBJ2-1; D gene: TRBD1; clone size: -; CDR3 DNA: TGTGCCAGTAGTTTCGGCCGACAGGGGGCTAACAATGAGCAGTTCTTC; CDR3 protein: CASSFGRQGANNEQFF
V gene: TRBV7-2; J gene: TRBJ1-5; D gene: -; clone size: -; CDR3 DNA: TGTGCCAGCAGCTCCGGGCTAATTCCGTGGGGCAATCAGCCCCAGCATTTT; CDR3 protein: CASSSGLIPWGNQPQHF
V gene: TRBV6-6; J gene: TRBJ2-5; D gene: -; clone size: -; CDR3 DNA: TGTGCCAGCAGTCCGGGACTTAAACAAGAGACCCAGTACTTC; CDR3 protein: CASSPGLKQETQYF
V gene: TRBV19; J gene: TRBJ1-1; D gene: -; clone size: -; CDR3 DNA: TGTGCCAGTAGTATAGATCCAGGGGCAATGAACACTGAAGCTTTCTTT; CDR3 protein: CASSIDPGAMNTEAFF
V gene: TRBV6-5; J gene: TRBJ1-2; D gene: TRBD1; clone size: few; CDR3 DNA: TGTGCCAGCAGTTACTCGAGGACAGGGGGCGGGTATGGCTACACCTTC; CDR3 protein: CASSYSRTGGGYGYTF
V gene: TRBV18; J gene: TRBJ1-5; D gene: TRBD1; clone size: -; CDR3 DNA: TGTGCCAGCTCACTTAACAGGGGGCAGGATCAGCCCCAGCATTTT; CDR3 protein: CASSLNRGQDQPQHF
V gene: TRBV2; J gene: TRBJ1-4; D gene: -; clone size: -; CDR3 DNA: TGTGCCAGCAGGGCCATGGGATTAAATGAAAAACTGTTTTTT; CDR3 protein: CASRAMGLNEKLFF
V gene: TRBV18; J gene: TRBJ1-1; D gene: -; clone size: -; CDR3 DNA: TGTGCCAGCTCAGCGGGGGTCCCTGAAGCTTTCTTT; CDR3 protein: CASSAGVPEAFF
V gene: TRBV11-3; J gene: TRBJ1-4; D gene: -; clone size: -; CDR3 DNA: TGTGCCAGCAGCTCCCGATGGCGGGGTGCTAATGAAAAACTGTTTTTT; CDR3 protein: CASSSRWRGANEKLFF
V gene: TRBV6-1; J gene: TRBJ2-3; D gene: TRBD2; clone size: -; CDR3 DNA: TGTGCCAGCAGTGAGGGCCTAGCGGGGGACACAGATACGCAGTATTTT; CDR3 protein: CASSEGLAGDTDTQYF
V gene: TRBV10-2; J gene: TRBJ2-7; D gene: TRBD1; clone size: -; CDR3 DNA: TGCGCCAGTACAGGGGTGGCCTACGAGCAGTACTTT; CDR3 protein: CASTGVAYEQYF
V gene: TRBV23-1; J gene: TRBJ1-1; D gene: TRBD1; clone size: -; CDR3 DNA: TGCGCCAGCAGACCGGGGCCCGAGAAAGGACAGGGGGCCGGTACTGAAGCTTTCTTT; CDR3 protein: CASRPGPEKGQGAGTEAFF
V gene: TRBV30; J gene: TRBJ1-4; D gene: -; clone size: -; CDR3 DNA: TGTGCCTGGAGTAGCCTCCGAGGGGTACAAGAAGAAAAACTGTTTTTT; CDR3 protein: CAWSSLRGVQEEKLFF
V gene: TRBV14; J gene: TRBJ2-3; D gene: -; clone size: -; CDR3 DNA: TGTGCCAGCAGCCCGGGACCTTACAGAGATACGCAGTATTTT; CDR3 protein: CASSPGPYRDTQYF